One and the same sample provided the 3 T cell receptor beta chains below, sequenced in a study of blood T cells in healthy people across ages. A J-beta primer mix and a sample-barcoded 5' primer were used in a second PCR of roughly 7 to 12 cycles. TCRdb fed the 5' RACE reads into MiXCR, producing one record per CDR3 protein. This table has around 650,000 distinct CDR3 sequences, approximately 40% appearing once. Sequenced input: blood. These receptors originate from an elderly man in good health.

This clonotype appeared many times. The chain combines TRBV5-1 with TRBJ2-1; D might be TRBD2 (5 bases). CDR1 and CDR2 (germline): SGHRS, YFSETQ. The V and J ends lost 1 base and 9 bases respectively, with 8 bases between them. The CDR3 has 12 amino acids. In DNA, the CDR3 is TGCGCCAGCAGCTTGTACCGGGGTGAGCAGTTCTTC. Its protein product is CASSLYRGEQFF.

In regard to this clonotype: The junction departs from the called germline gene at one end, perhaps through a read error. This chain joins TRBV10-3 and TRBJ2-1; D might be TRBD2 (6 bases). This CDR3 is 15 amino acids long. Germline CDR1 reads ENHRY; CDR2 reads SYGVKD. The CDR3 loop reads CAISEDGSSYNGQFF. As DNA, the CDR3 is TGTGCCATCAGTGAGGACGGGAGCTCCTACAATGGGCAGTTCTTC.

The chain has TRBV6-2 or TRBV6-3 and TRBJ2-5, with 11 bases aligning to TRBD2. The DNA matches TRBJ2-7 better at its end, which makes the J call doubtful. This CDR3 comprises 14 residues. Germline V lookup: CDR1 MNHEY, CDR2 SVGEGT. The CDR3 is CASKLAGEVPEQYF. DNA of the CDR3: TGTGCCAGCAAACTAGCGGGAGAAGTCCCCGAGCAGTACTTC.